The rows below give T cell receptor beta chains drawn from one sample of a study of cytomegalovirus exposure and HLA in healthy donors. Using immunoSEQ multiplex PCR, the repertoire was profiled, and TCRdb retains in-frame clones only, with some absent. The sample yields more than 150,000 clones, around three quarters seen once. Sequencing was carried out using PBMCs. These receptors all come from a man in his forties in good health and CMV-seronegative. CDR3s include the opening cysteine and the closing phenylalanine or tryptophan. A D gene is named only where the DNA matches it firmly. Some rows have no size entry. The others give once, few or many, or a class for an expanded clone.

v_gene	d_gene	abundance	j_gene	CDR3aa	CDR3nt
TRBV5-1	TRBD1	NA	TRBJ2-7	CASSWGQGMGYEQYF	TGCGCCAGCAGTTGGGGACAGGGAATGGGCTACGAGCAGTACTTC
TRBV2	TRBD2	few	TRBJ2-2	CASTAGRGAGELFF	TGTGCCAGCACTGCCGGGAGGGGCGCCGGGGAGCTGTTTTTT
TRBV9	NA	few	TRBJ1-4	CASSLSAGANEKLFF	TGTGCCAGCAGCCTGTCGGCAGGGGCTAATGAAAAACTGTTTTTT
TRBV23-1	NA	NA	TRBJ2-1	CASSQGAQNEQFF	TGCGCCAGCAGTCAAGGGGCCCAGAATGAGCAGTTCTTC
TRBV19	NA	once	TRBJ2-7	CASSIEKTASYEQYF	TGTGCCAGTAGTATAGAGAAAACAGCCAGCTACGAGCAGTACTTC
TRBV2	NA	NA	TRBJ2-3	CASSDPLPDTQYF	TGTGCCAGCAGTGACCCACTGCCAGATACGCAGTATTTT
TRBV28	NA	NA	TRBJ2-5	CASSLLTGIGETQYF	TGTGCCAGCAGTTTATTGACGGGGATCGGCGAGACCCAGTACTTC
TRBV6-5	NA	NA	TRBJ1-3	CASSTVGNTIYF	TGTGCCAGCAGCACGGTTGGAAACACCATATATTTT
TRBV6-5	NA	NA	TRBJ2-7	CASSSPGEQYF	TGTGCCAGCAGCTCTCCGGGCGAGCAGTACTTC
TRBV30	TRBD2	NA	TRBJ2-2	CAWSGVAGEGTGELFF	TGTGCCTGGAGTGGGGTAGCGGGAGAGGGCACCGGGGAGCTGTTTTTT
TRBV5-1	NA	NA	TRBJ2-6	CASSVTAYPSGANVLTF	TGCGCCAGCAGCGTGACAGCCTACCCCTCTGGGGCCAACGTCCTGACTTTC
TRBV5-1	NA	NA	TRBJ2-3	CASSFLAGSSTDAQYF	TGCGCCAGCAGCTTCCTGGCGGGAAGTAGCACAGATGCGCAGTATTTT
TRBV19	TRBD1	NA	TRBJ2-7	CASSMGTGGYEQYF	TGTGCCAGTAGTATGGGGACAGGGGGGTACGAGCAGTACTTC
TRBV9	TRBD2	NA	TRBJ2-5	CASSAGWGGIQETQYF	TGTGCCAGCAGCGCCGGGTGGGGGGGTATCCAAGAGACCCAGTACTTC
TRBV27	TRBD1	NA	TRBJ1-2	CASSLEGQGELYVGGYTF	TGTGCCAGCAGTTTGGAGGGACAGGGGGAACTCTACGTGGGCGGCTACACCTTC
TRBV2	NA	NA	TRBJ1-1	CASSVGYRGTEAFF	TGTGCCAGCAGTGTTGGGTACCGGGGTACTGAAGCTTTCTTT
TRBV2	TRBD2	NA	TRBJ2-1	CASSEGLAGGVNEQFF	TGTGCCAGCAGCGAGGGGCTAGCGGGAGGTGTCAATGAGCAGTTCTTC
TRBV5-1	TRBD2	NA	TRBJ2-1	CASSPVLAGGSNEQFF	TGCGCCAGCAGCCCGGTACTAGCGGGAGGAAGCAATGAGCAGTTCTTC
TRBV27	NA	NA	TRBJ1-1	CASSLSGGGYTEAFF	TGTGCCAGCAGTTTATCTGGGGGGGGTTACACTGAAGCTTTCTTT
TRBV6-5	NA	few	TRBJ2-7	CAISARVPPYEQYF	TGTGCCATCAGTGCCAGGGTCCCCCCCTACGAGCAGTACTTC
TRBV25-1	NA	NA	TRBJ1-1	CASSAFRGTEAFF	TGTGCCAGCAGTGCCTTTCGGGGCACTGAAGCTTTCTTT
TRBV5-4	TRBD2	once	TRBJ2-1	CAFSSPGLAAVEQFF	TGTGCCTTCTCCTCACCGGGACTAGCGGCGGTTGAGCAGTTCTTC
TRBV5-6	NA	NA	TRBJ2-3	CASSLPGTYSHTDTQYF	TGTGCCAGCAGCTTGCCCGGGACTTACTCACACACAGATACGCAGTATTTT